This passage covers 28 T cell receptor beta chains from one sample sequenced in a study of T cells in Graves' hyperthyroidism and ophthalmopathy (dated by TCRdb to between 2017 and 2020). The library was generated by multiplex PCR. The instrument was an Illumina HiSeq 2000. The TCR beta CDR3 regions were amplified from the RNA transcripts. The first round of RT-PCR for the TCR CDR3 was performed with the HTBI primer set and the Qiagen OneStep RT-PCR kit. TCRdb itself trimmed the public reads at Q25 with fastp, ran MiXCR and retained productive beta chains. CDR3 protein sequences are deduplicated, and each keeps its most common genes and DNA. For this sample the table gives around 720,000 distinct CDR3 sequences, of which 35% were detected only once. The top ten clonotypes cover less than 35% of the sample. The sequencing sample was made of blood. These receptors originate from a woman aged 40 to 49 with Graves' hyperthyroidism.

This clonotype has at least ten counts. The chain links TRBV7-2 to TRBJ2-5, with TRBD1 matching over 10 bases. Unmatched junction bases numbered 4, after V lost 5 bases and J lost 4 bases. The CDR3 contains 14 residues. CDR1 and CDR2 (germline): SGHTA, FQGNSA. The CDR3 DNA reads TGTGCCAGCAGCCAAAGGACAGGGGGAGAGACCCAGTACTTC. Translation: CASSQRTGGETQYF.

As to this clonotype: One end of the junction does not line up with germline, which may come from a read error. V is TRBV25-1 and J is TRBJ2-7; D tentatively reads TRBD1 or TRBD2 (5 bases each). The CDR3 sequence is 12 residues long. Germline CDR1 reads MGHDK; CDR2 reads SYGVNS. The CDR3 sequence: CATRESGYEQCF. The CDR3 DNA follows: TGTGCCACCAGGGAGTCAGGGTACGAGCAGTGCTTC.

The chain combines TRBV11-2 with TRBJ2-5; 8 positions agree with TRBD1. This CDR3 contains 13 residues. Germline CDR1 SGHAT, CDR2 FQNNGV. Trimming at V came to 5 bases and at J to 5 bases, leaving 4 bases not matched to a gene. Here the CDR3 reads CASSPRDRETQYF. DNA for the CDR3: TGTGCCAGCAGCCCCAGGGACAGGGAGACCCAGTACTTC.

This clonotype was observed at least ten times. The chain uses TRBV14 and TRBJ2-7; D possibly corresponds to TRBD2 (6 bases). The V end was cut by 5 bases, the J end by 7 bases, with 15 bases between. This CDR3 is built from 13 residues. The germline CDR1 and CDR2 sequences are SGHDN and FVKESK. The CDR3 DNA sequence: TGTGCCAGCAGCTTCGGGACCGCGGGGGAGCAGTACTTC. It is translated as CASSFGTAGEQYF.

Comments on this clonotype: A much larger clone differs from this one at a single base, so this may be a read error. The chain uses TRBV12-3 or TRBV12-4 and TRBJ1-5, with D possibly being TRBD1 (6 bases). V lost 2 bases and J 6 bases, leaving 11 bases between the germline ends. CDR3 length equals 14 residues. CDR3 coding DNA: TGTGCCAGCAGTTTAAACAGGGAGGCTCAGCCCCAGCATTTT. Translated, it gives CASSLNREAQPQHF.

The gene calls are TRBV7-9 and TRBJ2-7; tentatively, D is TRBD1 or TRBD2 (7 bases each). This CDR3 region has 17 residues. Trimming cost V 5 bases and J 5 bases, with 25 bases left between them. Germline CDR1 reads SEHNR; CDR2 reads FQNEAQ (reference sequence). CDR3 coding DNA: TGTGCCAGCAGCCAAGGTGGGGAGGGAGACAGGGTCCACGAGCAGTACTTC. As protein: CASSQGGEGDRVHEQYF.

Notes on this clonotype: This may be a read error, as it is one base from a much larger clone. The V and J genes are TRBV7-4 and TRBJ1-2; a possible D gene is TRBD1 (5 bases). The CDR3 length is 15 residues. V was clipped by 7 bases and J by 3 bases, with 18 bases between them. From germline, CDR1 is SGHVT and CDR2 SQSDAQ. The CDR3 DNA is TGTGCCAGCAACGTAACCCCTGGGGCTGACTATGGCTACACCTTC. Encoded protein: CASNVTPGADYGYTF.

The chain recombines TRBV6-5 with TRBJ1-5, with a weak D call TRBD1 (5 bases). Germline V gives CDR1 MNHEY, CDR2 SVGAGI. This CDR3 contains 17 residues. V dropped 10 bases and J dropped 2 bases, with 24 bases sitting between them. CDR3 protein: CATGDSMAGPGNQPQHF. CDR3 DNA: TGTGCCACCGGAGACTCGATGGCAGGGCCTGGCAATCAGCCCCAGCATTTT.

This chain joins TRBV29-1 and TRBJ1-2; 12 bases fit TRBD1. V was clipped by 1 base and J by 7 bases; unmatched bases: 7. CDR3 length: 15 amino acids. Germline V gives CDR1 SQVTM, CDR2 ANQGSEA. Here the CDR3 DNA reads TGCAGCGTTGAAGTATCCGGGACAGGGGGCTCTGGCTACACCTTC. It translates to CSVEVSGTGGSGYTF.

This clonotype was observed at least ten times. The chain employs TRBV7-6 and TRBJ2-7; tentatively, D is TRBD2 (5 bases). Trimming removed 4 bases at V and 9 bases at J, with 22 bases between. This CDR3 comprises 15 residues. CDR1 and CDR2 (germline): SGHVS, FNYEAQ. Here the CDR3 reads CASSYGLRDPFGQYF. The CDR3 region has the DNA TGTGCCAGCAGCTACGGACTCCGCGACCCTTTCGGGCAGTACTTC.

The CDR3: CASSPGQGRQYF. CDR3 bases: TGTGCCAGCAGCCCCGGGCAGGGGAGGCAGTATTTT. V gene TRBV9 combines with J gene TRBJ2-3; D is possibly TRBD1 (6 bases). CDR1 is SGDLS and CDR2 is YYNGEE in the germline V gene. The CDR3 is 12 amino acids. V was pared by 4 bases and J by 11 bases, with 14 bases between.

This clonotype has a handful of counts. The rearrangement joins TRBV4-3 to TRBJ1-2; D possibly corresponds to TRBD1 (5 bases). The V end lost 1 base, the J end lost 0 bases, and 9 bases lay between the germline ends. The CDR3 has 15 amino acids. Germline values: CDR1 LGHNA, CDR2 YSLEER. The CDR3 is CASSQGQNSNYGYTF. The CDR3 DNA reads TGCGCCAGCAGCCAAGGACAGAACTCTAACTATGGCTACACCTTC.

The CDR3 DNA sequence: TGTGCCAGCAGCTTAGGTCGAAGCAGGGGGAATGAAAAACTGTTTTTT. Translated: CASSLGRSRGNEKLFF. V and J are TRBV7-9 and TRBJ1-4, with 7 bases matching TRBD1. Germline V gene lookup returns CDR1 SEHNR and CDR2 FQNEAQ (reference sequence). V gave up 1 base and J gave up 5 bases; unmatched junction bases: 7. This CDR3 is 16 amino acids long.

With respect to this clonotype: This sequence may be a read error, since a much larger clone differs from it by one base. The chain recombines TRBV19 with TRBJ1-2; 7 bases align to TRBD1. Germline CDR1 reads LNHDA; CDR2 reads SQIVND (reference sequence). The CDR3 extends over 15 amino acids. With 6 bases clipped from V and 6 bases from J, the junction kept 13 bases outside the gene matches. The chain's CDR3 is CASSKRDSENHGYTF. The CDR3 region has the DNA TGTGCCAGTAGCAAACGGGACAGTGAAAACCATGGCTACACCTTC.

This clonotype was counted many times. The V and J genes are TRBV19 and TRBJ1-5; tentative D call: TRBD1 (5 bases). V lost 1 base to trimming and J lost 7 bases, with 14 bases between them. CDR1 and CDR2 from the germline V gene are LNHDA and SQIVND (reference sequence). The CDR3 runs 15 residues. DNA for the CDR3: TGTGCCAGTAGTATAGTTACAGGCACTGGACAGCCCCAGCATTTT. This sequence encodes CASSIVTGTGQPQHF.

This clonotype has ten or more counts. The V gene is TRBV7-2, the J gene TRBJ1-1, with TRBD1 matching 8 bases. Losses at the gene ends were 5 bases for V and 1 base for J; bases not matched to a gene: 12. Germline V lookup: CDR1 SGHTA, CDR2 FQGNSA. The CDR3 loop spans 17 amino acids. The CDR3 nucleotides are TGTGCCAGCAGCCCGTATACCCGGACAGGGCGGAACACTGAAGCTTTCTTT. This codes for CASSPYTRTGRNTEAFF.

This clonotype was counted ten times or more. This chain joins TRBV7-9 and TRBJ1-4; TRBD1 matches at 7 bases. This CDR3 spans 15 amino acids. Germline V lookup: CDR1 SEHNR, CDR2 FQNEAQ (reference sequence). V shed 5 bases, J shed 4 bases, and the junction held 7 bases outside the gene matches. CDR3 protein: CASSQQQGYNEKLFF. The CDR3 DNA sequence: TGTGCCAGCAGCCAGCAACAGGGGTATAATGAAAAACTGTTTTTT.

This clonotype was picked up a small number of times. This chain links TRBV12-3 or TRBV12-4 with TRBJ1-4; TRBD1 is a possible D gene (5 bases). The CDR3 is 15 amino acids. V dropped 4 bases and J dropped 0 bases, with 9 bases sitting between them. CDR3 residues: CASSSLGATNEKLFF. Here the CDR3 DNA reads TGTGCCAGCAGTTCCCTAGGGGCAACTAATGAAAAACTGTTTTTT.

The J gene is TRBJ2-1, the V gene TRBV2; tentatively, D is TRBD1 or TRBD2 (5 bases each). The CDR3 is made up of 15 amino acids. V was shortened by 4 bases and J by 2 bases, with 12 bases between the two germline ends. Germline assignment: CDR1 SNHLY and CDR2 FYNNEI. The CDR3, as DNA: TGTGCCAGCAGTGTGGACGGGACCCCCTACAATGAGCAGTTCTTC. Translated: CASSVDGTPYNEQFF.

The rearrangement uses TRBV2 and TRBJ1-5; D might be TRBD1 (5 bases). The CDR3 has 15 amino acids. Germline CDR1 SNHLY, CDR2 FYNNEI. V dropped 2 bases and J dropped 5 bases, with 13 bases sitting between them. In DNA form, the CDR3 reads TGTGCCAGCAGTGAAAGGGGCTCCTTTGATCAGCCCCAGCATTTT. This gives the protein CASSERGSFDQPQHF.

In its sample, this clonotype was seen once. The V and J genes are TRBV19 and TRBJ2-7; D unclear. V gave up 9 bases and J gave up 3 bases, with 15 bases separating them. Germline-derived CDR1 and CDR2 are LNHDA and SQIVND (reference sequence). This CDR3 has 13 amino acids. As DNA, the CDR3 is TGTGCCAGCTCACCCAGCGATTTCTACGAGCAGTACTTC. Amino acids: CASSPSDFYEQYF.

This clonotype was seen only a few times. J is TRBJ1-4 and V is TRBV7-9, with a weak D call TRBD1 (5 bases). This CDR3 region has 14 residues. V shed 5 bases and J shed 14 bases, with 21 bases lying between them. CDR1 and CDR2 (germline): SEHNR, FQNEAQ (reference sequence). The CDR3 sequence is CASSPPNRPRGLFF. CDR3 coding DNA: TGTGCCAGCAGCCCCCCAAACAGGCCCCGAGGGCTGTTTTTT.

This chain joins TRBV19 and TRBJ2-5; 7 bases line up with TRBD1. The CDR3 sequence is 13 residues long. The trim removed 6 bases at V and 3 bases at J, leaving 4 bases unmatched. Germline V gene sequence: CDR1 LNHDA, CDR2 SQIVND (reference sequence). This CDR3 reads CASRIGTEETQYF. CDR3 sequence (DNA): TGTGCCAGTAGAATCGGGACAGAAGAGACCCAGTACTTC.

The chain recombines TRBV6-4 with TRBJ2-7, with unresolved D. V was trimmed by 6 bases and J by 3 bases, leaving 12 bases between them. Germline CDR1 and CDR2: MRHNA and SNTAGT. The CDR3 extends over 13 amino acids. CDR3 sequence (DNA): TGTGCCAGCAGCGTAGCCCCAAACTACGAGCAGTACTTC. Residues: CASSVAPNYEQYF.

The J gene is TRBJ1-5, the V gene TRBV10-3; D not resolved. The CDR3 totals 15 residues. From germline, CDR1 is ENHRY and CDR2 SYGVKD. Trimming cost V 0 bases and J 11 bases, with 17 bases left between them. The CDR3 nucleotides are TGTGCCATCAGTGAGTCTAGACACATCCAAGAGACCCAGCATTTT. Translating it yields CAISESRHIQETQHF.

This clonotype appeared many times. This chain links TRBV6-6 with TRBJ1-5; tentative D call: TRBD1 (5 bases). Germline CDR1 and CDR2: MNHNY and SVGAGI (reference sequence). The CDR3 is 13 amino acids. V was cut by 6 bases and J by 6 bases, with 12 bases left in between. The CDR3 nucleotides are TGTGCCAGCAGAGTGGGGGGTGGTCAGCCCCAGCATTTT. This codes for CASRVGGGQPQHF.

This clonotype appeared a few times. CDR3: CASSYSGRRAYTEAFF. CDR3 coding DNA: TGTGCCAGCAGTTACTCTGGCAGGCGGGCCTACACTGAAGCTTTCTTT. The chain uses TRBV6-5 and TRBJ1-1; unclear D gene. The V end lost 0 bases, the J end lost 3 bases, and 14 bases lay between the germline ends. Germline values: CDR1 MNHEY, CDR2 SVGAGI. The CDR3 covers 16 residues.

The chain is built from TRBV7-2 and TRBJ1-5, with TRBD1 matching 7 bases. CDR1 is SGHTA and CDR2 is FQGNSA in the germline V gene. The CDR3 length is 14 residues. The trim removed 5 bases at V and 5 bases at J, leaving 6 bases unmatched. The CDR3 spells CASSTWTGDQPQHF. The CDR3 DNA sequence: TGTGCCAGCAGCACATGGACAGGAGATCAGCCCCAGCATTTT. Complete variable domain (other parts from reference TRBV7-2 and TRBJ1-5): GAGVSQSPSNKVTEKGKDVELRCDPISGHTALYWYRQSLGQGLEFLIYFQGNSAPDKSGLPSDRFSAERTGGSVSTLTIQRTQQEDSAVYLCASSTWTGDQPQHFGDGTRLSIL.